The 6 T cell receptor beta chains in this list originate from one sample, sequenced in a study of blood T cell repertoires in COVID-19. Data came from immunoSEQ multiplex PCR; TCRdb stores just in-frame clones and leaves some out. Among 200,000 to 300,000 clones listed, about 89% were seen once. The sequenced sample consisted of PBMCs or T cells enriched from blood (not recorded which). The receptor set was obtained from a woman younger than 30 who had recovered from COVID-19.

This clone has just one count. The CDR3 is CASSIVGANTGELFF. The CDR3 DNA sequence: TGTGCCAGTAGTATAGTTGGGGCTAACACCGGGGAGCTGTTTTTT. The chain recombines TRBV19 with TRBJ2-2; tentative D call: TRBD1 (5 bases). Trimming left V 1 base short and J 2 bases short, with 8 bases between. Germline V lookup: CDR1 LNHDA, CDR2 SQIVND (reference sequence). This CDR3 has 15 residues.

CDR3 bases: TGTGCCAGCAGCCCATGGCGGGAGACATCCTACAATGAGCAGTTCTTC. Encoded protein: CASSPWRETSYNEQFF. The chain couples TRBV13 to TRBJ2-1; 7 nucleotides align to TRBD2. After removal of 5 bases from V and 1 base from J, the junction contained 8 bases not matched to a gene. The CDR3 loop spans 16 amino acids. CDR1 and CDR2 (germline): PRHDT, FYEKMQ (reference sequence).

This chain connects TRBV7-6 to TRBJ2-7, with D tentatively TRBD1 (5 bases). CDR1 is SGHVS and CDR2 is FNYEAQ in the germline V gene. The CDR3 runs to 14 residues. V dropped 7 bases and J dropped 8 bases, with 21 bases sitting between them. The CDR3 region is CASTPFQGPGQQYF. The CDR3 DNA reads as TGTGCCAGCACCCCCTTTCAGGGCCCCGGTCAGCAGTACTTC.

J is TRBJ2-3 and V is TRBV21-1; the table calls TRBD2, which could not be checked here. TRBV21-1 is given as a pseudogene. The CDR3 is 14 residues long. The CDR3 spells CASPQGLAGVTQYF. The CDR3 DNA reads TGTGCCAGCCCTCAGGGACTAGCGGGAGTCACGCAGTATTTT.

The rearrangement links TRBV6-2 or TRBV6-3 to TRBJ2-5, with unresolved D. The germline gives CDR1 MNHEY, CDR2 SVGEGT. The CDR3 consists of 12 residues. Trimming took off 6 bases at V and 6 bases at J, with 11 bases between the two ends. CDR3 region: CASSPRVKTQYF. As DNA, the CDR3 is TGTGCCAGCAGCCCGCGTGTGAAGACCCAGTACTTC.

V is TRBV4-3 and J is TRBJ1-6; TRBD1 matches at 9 bases. CDR3 length: 15 amino acids. The germline gives CDR1 LGHNA, CDR2 YSLEER. V trimming: 2 bases; J trimming: 10 bases; junction bases outside the gene matches: 6. The CDR3: CASSQTGTGSSPLHF. The CDR3 nucleotides read TGCGCCAGCAGCCAAACGGGGACAGGGAGCTCACCCCTCCACTTT.